A selection of T cell receptor beta chains follows, all from one sample in a study of EBV T-cell therapy then PD-1 blockade in nasopharyngeal carcinoma. This table comes from immunoSEQ multiplex PCR, and its TCRdb copy is limited to in-frame clones, with some not included. The sample lists approximately 150 clones; about 30% were seen once. Sequenced sample: EBV dextramer-positive CD8+ T cells from the patient's own cultured T-cell product. All receptors come from a man aged 35 to 55 with nasopharyngeal carcinoma. Each CDR3 is given with its conserved first and last residue. Each record gives: D gene, CDR3 length, clone size, V gene, J gene, CDR3 DNA, CDR3 protein. The D gene is left open where the match is weak. Rows give clone size only sometimes, using once, few, many, or a class for an expanded clone.

D gene: -; CDR3 length: 14; clone size: once; V gene: TRBV6-5; J gene: TRBJ1-5; CDR3 DNA: TGTGCCAGCAGTCCACAGGGAGGCAATCAGCCCCAGCATTTT; CDR3 protein: CASSPQGGNQPQHF
D gene: -; CDR3 length: 14; clone size: -; V gene: TRBV6-5; J gene: TRBJ1-2; CDR3 DNA: TGTGCCAGCAGTTTTTTAGGAGGGTTCTATGGCTACACCTTC; CDR3 protein: CASSFLGGFYGYTF
D gene: TRBD1; CDR3 length: 14; clone size: large; V gene: TRBV6-5; J gene: TRBJ1-2; CDR3 DNA: TGTGCCAGCAGTAGACAGGGCGGATTGGGTGGCTACACCTTC; CDR3 protein: CASSRQGGLGGYTF
D gene: TRBD2; CDR3 length: 16; clone size: large; V gene: TRBV5-1; J gene: TRBJ2-7; CDR3 DNA: TGCGCCAGCAGCAGAGAGGGACTAGCGAGCTCCTACGAGCAGTACTTC; CDR3 protein: CASSREGLASSYEQYF
D gene: TRBD2; CDR3 length: 17; clone size: few; V gene: TRBV18; J gene: TRBJ2-1; CDR3 DNA: TGTGCCAGCTCACCGGTCCTAGCGGGGGGCCGGGGGGATGAGCAGTTCTTC; CDR3 protein: CASSPVLAGGRGDEQFF
D gene: TRBD1; CDR3 length: 13; clone size: -; V gene: TRBV6-5; J gene: TRBJ2-4; CDR3 DNA: TGTGCCAGCAGTTCACAGGGGGGAAACATTCAGTACTTC; CDR3 protein: CASSSQGGNIQYF
D gene: -; CDR3 length: 14; clone size: large; V gene: TRBV19; J gene: TRBJ2-2; CDR3 DNA: TGTGCCAGTAGCCCAGGGGTTAACACCGGGGAGCTGTTTTTT; CDR3 protein: CASSPGVNTGELFF
D gene: -; CDR3 length: 13; clone size: large; V gene: TRBV7-6; J gene: TRBJ2-7; CDR3 DNA: TGTGCCAGCAGCCCCGGACCTAACTACGAGCAGTACTTC; CDR3 protein: CASSPGPNYEQYF
D gene: -; CDR3 length: 14; clone size: -; V gene: TRBV6-5; J gene: TRBJ1-2; CDR3 DNA: TGTGCCAGCAGTCAACAGGGCGGTCTAGAGGGCTACACCTTC; CDR3 protein: CASSQQGGLEGYTF
D gene: TRBD1; CDR3 length: 13; clone size: few; V gene: TRBV6-4; J gene: TRBJ2-4; CDR3 DNA: TGTGCCAGCAGTGAACAGGGGGCTGGAATTCAGTACTTC; CDR3 protein: CASSEQGAGIQYF
D gene: TRBD1; CDR3 length: 13; clone size: -; V gene: TRBV6-5; J gene: TRBJ1-2; CDR3 DNA: TGTGCCAGCAGCCGACAGGGGGGGCATGGCTACACCTTC; CDR3 protein: CASSRQGGHGYTF
D gene: TRBD1; CDR3 length: 15; clone size: few; V gene: TRBV6-5; J gene: TRBJ1-2; CDR3 DNA: TGTGCCAGCAGTTATCAAGGGACAGGGACTCTTGGCTACACCTTC; CDR3 protein: CASSYQGTGTLGYTF
D gene: -; CDR3 length: 15; clone size: large; V gene: TRBV5-5; J gene: TRBJ2-7; CDR3 DNA: TGTGCCAGCAGCTTGGGATTTGAGCCTGACTACGAGCAGTACTTC; CDR3 protein: CASSLGFEPDYEQYF
D gene: -; CDR3 length: 14; clone size: large; V gene: TRBV27; J gene: TRBJ1-2; CDR3 DNA: TGTGCCAGCAGTTCCAGGGGTTTCAACTATGGCTACACCTTC; CDR3 protein: CASSSRGFNYGYTF
D gene: -; CDR3 length: 13; clone size: few; V gene: TRBV6-5; J gene: TRBJ1-2; CDR3 DNA: TGTGCCAGCAGTTTCATGGGAGGGAATGGCTACACCTTC; CDR3 protein: CASSFMGGNGYTF
D gene: TRBD1; CDR3 length: 14; clone size: -; V gene: TRBV6-5; J gene: TRBJ1-2; CDR3 DNA: TGTGCCAGCAGTTCTCAGGGGGGTCATAATGGCTACACCTTC; CDR3 protein: CASSSQGGHNGYTF
D gene: TRBD1; CDR3 length: 15; clone size: few; V gene: TRBV6-5; J gene: TRBJ1-2; CDR3 DNA: TGTGCCAGCAGTCACCAGGGGACAGCTAGATATGGCTACACCTTC; CDR3 protein: CASSHQGTARYGYTF
D gene: -; CDR3 length: 13; clone size: -; V gene: TRBV7-6; J gene: TRBJ2-7; CDR3 DNA: TGTGCCAGCAGCTTAGGACCTAACTACGAGCAGTACTTC; CDR3 protein: CASSLGPNYEQYF
D gene: TRBD2; CDR3 length: 15; clone size: -; V gene: TRBV5-1; J gene: TRBJ2-1; CDR3 DNA: TGCGCCAGCTCCGGTGGGCTAGCGGGGGAGAATGAGCAGTTCTTC; CDR3 protein: CASSGGLAGENEQFF
D gene: -; CDR3 length: 13; clone size: -; V gene: TRBV7-6; J gene: TRBJ2-7; CDR3 DNA: TGTGCCAGCAGCTCGGGACCCAACTACGAGCAGTACTTC; CDR3 protein: CASSSGPNYEQYF
D gene: -; CDR3 length: 14; clone size: few; V gene: TRBV6-5; J gene: TRBJ1-2; CDR3 DNA: TGTGCCAGCAGCTATATGGGAGGGGGCTATGGCTACACCTTC; CDR3 protein: CASSYMGGGYGYTF
D gene: -; CDR3 length: 14; clone size: -; V gene: TRBV6-5; J gene: TRBJ1-2; CDR3 DNA: TGTGCTAGCAGCGGACAAGGGGGGACGTGGGGCTACACCTTC; CDR3 protein: CASSGQGGTWGYTF
D gene: -; CDR3 length: 12; clone size: few; V gene: TRBV3-1/TRBV3-2; J gene: TRBJ2-7; CDR3 DNA: TGTGCCAGCAGCCTTGGCAACTACGAGCAGTACTTC; CDR3 protein: CASSLGNYEQYF
D gene: TRBD1; CDR3 length: 14; clone size: few; V gene: TRBV6-5; J gene: TRBJ1-2; CDR3 DNA: TGTGCCAGCAGTTATCAAGGGGGCCGGGATGGCTACACCTTC; CDR3 protein: CASSYQGGRDGYTF
D gene: -; CDR3 length: 15; clone size: few; V gene: TRBV7-2; J gene: TRBJ2-1; CDR3 DNA: TGTGCCAGCAGCTTAATGGGGGGGGGCTCCAATGAGCAGTTCTTC; CDR3 protein: CASSLMGGGSNEQFF
D gene: -; CDR3 length: 13; clone size: -; V gene: TRBV6-2/TRBV6-3; J gene: TRBJ2-7; CDR3 DNA: TGTGCCAGCAGTTGGACCGGGGGCTACGAGCAGTACTTC; CDR3 protein: CASSWTGGYEQYF
D gene: TRBD1; CDR3 length: 14; clone size: large; V gene: TRBV6-5; J gene: TRBJ1-2; CDR3 DNA: TGTGCCAGCAATCGACAGGGAGGATCCTATGGCTACACCTTC; CDR3 protein: CASNRQGGSYGYTF
D gene: TRBD1; CDR3 length: 17; clone size: -; V gene: TRBV24-1; J gene: TRBJ1-2; CDR3 DNA: TGTGCCACCAGTGATTTGGGCACAGCAGGGGGCCCCTATGGCTACACCTTC; CDR3 protein: CATSDLGTAGGPYGYTF
D gene: -; CDR3 length: 15; clone size: large; V gene: TRBV6-5; J gene: TRBJ1-2; CDR3 DNA: TGTGCCAGCAGTTACTTGGGGGGGTCAAAGGATGGCTACACCTTC; CDR3 protein: CASSYLGGSKDGYTF
D gene: -; CDR3 length: 13; clone size: few; V gene: TRBV6-4; J gene: TRBJ2-1; CDR3 DNA: TGTGCCAGCAGTGACTCAGCCGCCAATGAGCAGTTCTTC; CDR3 protein: CASSDSAANEQFF
D gene: -; CDR3 length: 14; clone size: large; V gene: TRBV6-5; J gene: TRBJ1-2; CDR3 DNA: TGTGCCAGCAGTTACGCTGGGGGCGGCTATGGCTACACCTTC; CDR3 protein: CASSYAGGGYGYTF
D gene: TRBD1; CDR3 length: 13; clone size: -; V gene: TRBV6-5; J gene: TRBJ2-7; CDR3 DNA: TGTGCCAGCAGCCGACAGGGTGGCAACGAGCAGTACTTC; CDR3 protein: CASSRQGGNEQYF
D gene: -; CDR3 length: 14; clone size: -; V gene: TRBV6-5; J gene: TRBJ1-2; CDR3 DNA: TGTGCCAGCAGTTCTCAAGGGGCAGGTTATGGCTACACCTTC; CDR3 protein: CASSSQGAGYGYTF
D gene: -; CDR3 length: 14; clone size: -; V gene: TRBV6-5; J gene: TRBJ1-2; CDR3 DNA: TGTGCCAGCAGTTACTCGGCCTCAGATCCCGGCTACACCTTC; CDR3 protein: CASSYSASDPGYTF
D gene: -; CDR3 length: 15; clone size: -; V gene: TRBV3-1/TRBV3-2; J gene: TRBJ2-5; CDR3 DNA: TGTGCCAGCAGCCTGGAGCGTCCTTTCTCTGAGACCCAGTACTTC; CDR3 protein: CASSLERPFSETQYF
D gene: TRBD1; CDR3 length: 14; clone size: large; V gene: TRBV6-5; J gene: TRBJ1-2; CDR3 DNA: TGTGCCACCTCACCCCAGGGGGGCAACTATGGCTACACCTTC; CDR3 protein: CATSPQGGNYGYTF
D gene: -; CDR3 length: 12; clone size: large; V gene: TRBV4-2; J gene: TRBJ1-6; CDR3 DNA: TGTGCCAGCAGCCAAGACTCTTCACCCCTCCACTTT; CDR3 protein: CASSQDSSPLHF
D gene: -; CDR3 length: 14; clone size: hyperexpanded; V gene: TRBV6-5; J gene: TRBJ1-2; CDR3 DNA: TGTGCCAGCAGTCCCCTCGGGGGACACTATGGCTACACCTTC; CDR3 protein: CASSPLGGHYGYTF
D gene: TRBD1; CDR3 length: 14; clone size: large; V gene: TRBV6-5; J gene: TRBJ1-2; CDR3 DNA: TGTGCCAGCAGTACCCAGGGGGGCAGCAGAGGCTACACCTTC; CDR3 protein: CASSTQGGSRGYTF